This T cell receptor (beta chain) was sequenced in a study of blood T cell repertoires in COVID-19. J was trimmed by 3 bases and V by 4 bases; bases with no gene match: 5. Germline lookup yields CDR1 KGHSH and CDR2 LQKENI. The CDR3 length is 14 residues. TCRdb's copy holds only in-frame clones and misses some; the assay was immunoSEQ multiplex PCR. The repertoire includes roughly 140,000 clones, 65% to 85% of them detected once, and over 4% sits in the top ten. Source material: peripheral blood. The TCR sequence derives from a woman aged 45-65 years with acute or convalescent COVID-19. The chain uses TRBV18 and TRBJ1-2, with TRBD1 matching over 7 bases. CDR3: CASSLATGDYGYTF. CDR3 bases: TGTGCCAGCTCACTAGCCACAGGGGACTATGGCTACACCTTC.